This TCR beta chain was retrieved from a study of T cell responses to AZD1222 COVID-19 vaccine. The V end was cut by 5 bases, the J end by 0 bases, with 13 bases between. The length of the CDR3 is 16 residues. The germline V gene encodes CDR1 SEHNR and CDR2 FQNEAQ (reference sequence). Study outcomes and limitations: White British ancestry dominated among donors, who included more females, and clonal diversity was possibly underestimated. Researchers took repertoire samples only after the peak T cell response had come. As reported, nearly half of all spike-specific TCRs target variant regions that are unmutated. The study found Spike-specific TCR breadth and depth rose after two AZD1222 doses.

Concerning this clone: What it recognizes is unknown.

Repertoires were generated with immunoSEQ multiplex PCR, while TCRdb's copy carries only in-frame clones and drops some. The profile shows about 170,000 clones, 80% to 95% of them singletons. This clonotype originated in an adult in good health. Material: peripheral blood, obtained on day 0 of AZD1222 vaccination. This chain joins TRBV7-9 and TRBJ1-4; D is uncertain. The CDR3 DNA reads TGTGCCAGCAGCAAAATGATCGGCGCAACTAATGAAAAACTGTTTTTT. This gives the protein CASSKMIGATNEKLFF.